This entry is about one TCR gamma chain. Its antigen remains unidentified. Germline assignment: CDR1 EGSTGY and CDR2 YDSYTSSV. Trimming took 4 bases from V and 2 from J; bases not matched to a gene: 11. This CDR3 has 15 amino acids. This sample stems from a study of human gamma delta and Vdelta1 T cells. Study-wide findings and caveats: Polyclonal Delta One T cells reportedly showed broad cytotoxic targeting of acute myeloid leukemia.

TCRdb called clones from the PCR reads again using CATT. The sample has a few thousand gamma-chain clones; 25% to 35% are singletons. V and J are TRGV4 and TRGJ1 or TRGJ2. The specimen sequenced was Vdelta1 gamma-delta T cells from blood grown in culture (DOT cells). The receptor's source is a human donor in good health. CDR3 DNA: TGTGCCACCTGGGACGGGCCCCATTATTATTATAAGAAACTCTTT. It specifies CATWDGPHYYYKKLF.